This TCR beta chain was captured in a study of T cell responses to AZD1222 COVID-19 vaccine. For the study at large: Pooled together were second doses at about 4 or about 12 weeks.

CDR1 MNHEY and CDR2 SVGEGT come from the germline V gene. This CDR3 comprises 14 residues. The junction had 7 bases not matched to a gene; V was cut back by 5 bases and J by 4 bases. TCRdb's table, derived via immunoSEQ multiplex PCR, lists solely in-frame clones and lacks some. The sample consists of around 140,000 clones, more than 85% of them appearing once. The sequencing here drew on peripheral blood, taken on day 0 of AZD1222 vaccination. The V call is TRBV6-2 or TRBV6-3, the J call TRBJ2-5; 7 positions agree with TRBD1. The TCR sequence derives from an adult in good health. CDR3 nucleotides: TGTGCCAGCAGTCCCGGGACAGAGATAGAGACCCAGTACTTC. Its protein is CASSPGTEIETQYF.